Following are 9 T cell receptor beta chains from one sample sequenced in a study of T cell clonality in common variable immunodeficiency. The data were produced by immunoSEQ multiplex PCR, yet TCRdb's version contains in-frame clones alone and is incomplete. This repertoire holds roughly 60,000 clones, and none appear only once. The sequencing sample was made of peripheral blood mononuclear cells. The receptor source for this set is a person aged 18 to 69 in good health.

This clone has ten or more counts. The missing CDR3 end, 3 residues past where the read stops, is filled in from the germline J gene. J is TRBJ2-7 and V is TRBV30; 9 bases fit TRBD1. Germline trimming cut 5 bases from V and 3 bases from J; bases unmatched to any gene: 17. This CDR3 comprises 17 residues. Germline-derived CDR1 and CDR2 are GTSNPN and SVGIG (reference sequence). The CDR3 protein is CAWATGGGSGIVYEQYF. CDR3 bases read: TGTGCCTGGGCAACAGGGGGCGGATCTGGTATCGTCTACGAG.

This clone has at least ten counts. The read ends 3 residues early relative to the CDR3; the germline J gene fills the gap. The rearrangement links TRBV7-9 to TRBJ1-2, with 7 bases identical to TRBD1. The CDR3 loop spans 14 amino acids. V was pared by 5 bases and J by 1 base, with 4 bases of the junction left unmatched. Germline CDR1 and CDR2: SEHNR and FQNEAQ (reference sequence). The CDR3 protein is CASSQDRLNYGYTF. CDR3 bases read: TGTGCCAGCAGCCAGGACAGGCTTAACTATGGC.

This clone was counted a few times. The CDR3 goes on 3 residues after the read ends, and that part is filled in from the germline J gene. The V call is TRBV27, the J call TRBJ2-7; D may be TRBD2 (6 bases). Trimming removed 0 bases from V and 2 bases from J, with 11 bases in between. Germline CDR1 and CDR2: MNHEY and SMNVEV (reference sequence). This CDR3 has 15 residues. The part of the CDR3 DNA that was read is TGTGCCAGCAGTTTATCGGCGGGAAGAGCCTACGAG. Protein: CASSLSAGRAYE. The full-length CDR3 reads as CASSLSAGRAYEQYF.

This clone was counted many times. The sequenced CDR3 bases are TGTGCCATAGAGGCGGGAGGTATCGGGGAG. Amino acid sequence: CAIEAGGIGE. The full CDR3 is CAIEAGGIGELFF. This chain joins TRBV7-2 and TRBJ2-2, with 8 bases matching TRBD2. The read stops 3 residues short of the end of the CDR3; the missing end is completed from the germline J gene. Germline V CDR1 and CDR2: SGHTA, FQGNSA. The CDR3 is made up of 13 amino acids. The V segment lost 10 bases and the J segment 7 bases; nucleotides outside the gene matches: 8.

This clone was detected ten times or more. From the germline J gene comes the end of the CDR3, since the read stops 3 residues before it. The V call is TRBV19, the J call TRBJ2-1; D is perhaps TRBD1 (6 bases). CDR1 is LNHDA and CDR2 is SQIVND in the germline V gene (reference sequence). V lost 2 bases to trimming and J lost 7 bases, with 6 bases between them. The CDR3 runs to 12 residues. The CDR3: CASSIQGNEQFF. Partial CDR3 DNA: TGTGCCAGTAGTATACAGGGGAATGAG.

This clone has ten or more counts. Coverage ceases 3 residues before the CDR3 finishes, and the germline J gene fills in the end. The chain carries TRBV4-1 and TRBJ2-2; D is unresolved. Between the trimmed V and J ends, which lost 2 bases and 5 bases, there was a span of 12 bases. CDR3 length: 15 residues. CDR1 is MGHRA, CDR2 YSYEKL, per germline. This CDR3 is CASSQPSRVTGELFF. The CDR3 bases that were read are TGCGCCAGCAGCCAACCCAGTAGGGTTACCGGGGAG.

This clone was picked up many times. The read stops 3 residues short of the end of the CDR3; the missing end is completed from the germline J gene. This chain uses TRBV9 with TRBJ2-1; the match to TRBD2 covers 8 bases. This CDR3 region has 14 residues. CDR1 is SGDLS and CDR2 is YYNGEE in the germline V gene. J was trimmed by 4 bases and V by 4 bases; bases with no gene match: 4. The sequenced part of the CDR3 DNA is TGTGCCAGCAGCTATGGGACTAGATACAATGAG. It codes for CASSYGTRYNE. The whole CDR3 region reads CASSYGTRYNEQFF.

This clone came up many times. The sequenced fragment ends 3 residues before the CDR3 boundary, so the rest is inferred from the germline J gene. V is TRBV15 and J is TRBJ2-1; 9 bases are a match to TRBD1. In germline, CDR1 is LNHNV, CDR2 YYDKDF (reference sequence). With 4 bases clipped from V and 7 bases from J, the junction kept 2 bases outside the gene matches. The CDR3 is 13 residues long. The CDR3 sequence is CATSIGQGNEQFF. The sequenced part of the CDR3 DNA is TGTGCCACCAGCATTGGACAGGGGAATGAG.

This clone was recorded at least ten times. A junction boundary mismatches the germline segment, possibly from a read error. The read ends 3 residues early relative to the CDR3; the germline J gene fills the gap. The chain recombines TRBV2 with TRBJ1-2; maybe TRBD1 (6 bases). Germline V lookup: CDR1 SNHLY, CDR2 FYNNEI. CDR3 length: 15 amino acids. The sequenced part of the CDR3 DNA is TGTGCCATCAGTGCGTCCTTAGACAGCCAGGGGGGC. Its protein product is CAISASLDSQGG. From start to end, the CDR3 is CAISASLDSQGGYTF.